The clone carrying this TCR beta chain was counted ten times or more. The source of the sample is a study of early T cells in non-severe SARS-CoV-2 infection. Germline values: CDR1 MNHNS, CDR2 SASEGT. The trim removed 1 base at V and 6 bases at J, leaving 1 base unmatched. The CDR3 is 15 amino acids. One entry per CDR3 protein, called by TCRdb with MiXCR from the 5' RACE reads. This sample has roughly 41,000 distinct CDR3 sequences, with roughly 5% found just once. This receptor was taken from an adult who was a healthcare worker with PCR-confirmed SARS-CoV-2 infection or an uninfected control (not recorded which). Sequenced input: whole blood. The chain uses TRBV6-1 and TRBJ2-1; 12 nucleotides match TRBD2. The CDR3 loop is CASSEETSGSNEQFF. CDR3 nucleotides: TGTGCCAGCAGTGAAGAGACTAGCGGGAGCAATGAGCAGTTCTTC.